Listed here are 16 T cell receptor beta chains from one sample, sequenced in a study of response to subunit inactivated influenza vaccine. MiXCR, applied by TCRdb to the RT-PCR reads, yields one record per CDR3 protein. The sample contains 450,000 to 550,000 distinct CDR3 sequences, over 25% of which appear only once. Source: CD4+ T cells sorted from PBMCs, taken 5 to 6 days after vaccination. The origin of the receptors is a man in his forties or fifties who received an inactivated influenza vaccine.

The rearrangement links TRBV20-1 to TRBJ1-2, with a weak D call TRBD1 (5 bases). The germline V gene has CDR1 DFQATT and CDR2 SNEGSKA (reference sequence). The V gene lost 6 bases and the J gene lost 6 bases, with 17 bases spanning the gap. The CDR3 covers 13 residues. The CDR3 reads CSASGQGSNGYTF. CDR3 nucleotides: TGCAGTGCGTCCGGCCAGGGTAGTAATGGCTACACCTTC.

This clonotype was counted between two and nine times. The chain uses TRBV20-1 and TRBJ2-1; weak D call: TRBD2 (6 bases). The germline V gene encodes CDR1 DFQATT and CDR2 SNEGSKA (reference sequence). Between the trimmed V and J ends, which lost 6 bases and 8 bases, there was a span of 17 bases. The length of the CDR3 is 13 residues. The CDR3, as DNA: TGCAGTGCGGCTGGGACTCCGGGCGATGAGCAGTTCTTC. As protein: CSAAGTPGDEQFF.

This rearrangement joins TRBV4-3 to TRBJ2-1, with 8 bases identical to TRBD2. Per the germline V gene, CDR1 is LGHNA and CDR2 is YSLEER. The V segment lost 1 base and the J segment 2 bases; nucleotides outside the gene matches: 7. The CDR3 consists of 17 residues. The CDR3 DNA reads as TGCGCCAGCAGCCAAGGGATTGCGGGGGGTCCCTACAATGAGCAGTTCTTC. It encodes CASSQGIAGGPYNEQFF.

A few counts support this clonotype. CDR3 in amino acids: CASAVGGLGKTQYF. As DNA, the CDR3 is TGTGCCAGCGCCGTTGGAGGGCTAGGAAAGACCCAGTACTTC. The chain joins TRBV7-2 to TRBJ2-5; D is possibly TRBD2 (6 bases). The germline gives CDR1 SGHTA, CDR2 FQGNSA. V lost 8 bases and J 6 bases, leaving 19 bases between the germline ends. This CDR3 has 14 amino acids.

The CDR3, as DNA: TGTGCCAGCGGGAGATTGAGCAATGAGCAGTTCTTC. The encoded protein is CASGRLSNEQFF. J is TRBJ2-1 and V is TRBV9; D possibly corresponds to TRBD2 (5 bases). The V and J ends lost 7 bases and 6 bases respectively, with 11 bases between them. From germline, CDR1 is SGDLS and CDR2 YYNGEE. The CDR3 is 12 residues long. The whole variable domain, filled in from reference TRBV9 and TRBJ2-1, reads DSGVTQTPKHLITATGQRVTLRCSPRSGDLSVYWYQQSLDQGLQFLIQYYNGEERAKGNILERFSAQQFPDLHSELNLSSLELGDSALYFCASGRLSNEQFFGPGTRLTVL.

This chain joins TRBV20-1 and TRBJ2-1; 7 nucleotides agree with TRBD2. CDR3 length: 13 amino acids. Germline trimming cut 6 bases from V and 5 bases from J; bases unmatched to any gene: 7. CDR1 is DFQATT and CDR2 is SNEGSKA in the germline V gene (reference sequence). As DNA, the CDR3 is TGCAGTGCAGCGGCTAGCGGACACAATGAGCAGTTCTTC. It codes for CSAAASGHNEQFF.

The chain carries TRBV7-9 and TRBJ2-1; D is undetermined. CDR1 and CDR2 from the germline V gene are SEHNR and FQNEAQ (reference sequence). The CDR3 sequence is 11 residues long. V lost 5 bases to trimming and J lost 9 bases, with 8 bases between them. CDR3 protein: CASSHESEQFF. For the CDR3, the DNA is TGTGCCAGCAGCCATGAGAGTGAGCAGTTCTTC.

This clonotype was seen a handful of times. DNA of the CDR3: TGTGCCAGCTCACCAAGGACAGGGGCCGGGGAGCTGTTTTTT. Its translation: CASSPRTGAGELFF. The chain carries TRBV18 and TRBJ2-2; TRBD1 aligns across 9 bases. The CDR3 has 14 residues. Losses at the gene ends were 2 bases for V and 6 bases for J; bases not matched to a gene: 1. Germline V gives CDR1 KGHSH, CDR2 LQKENI.

A note on this clonotype: The junction shows a germline mismatch at one end, possibly a read error. The chain is built from TRBV3-1 and TRBJ2-7; a weak D match, TRBD2 (7 bases). Germline V gene lookup returns CDR1 LGHDT and CDR2 YNNKEL (reference sequence). CDR3 length equals 12 residues. The CDR3 sequence: CASSRLEGGQTF. The DNA of the CDR3 is TGTGCCAGCAGCCGACTAGAGGGGGGGCAGACCTTC.

CDR3 DNA sequence: TGTGCCAGCAGCTTAGCCCAGCTGCGCGAGACCCAGTACTTC. It specifies CASSLAQLRETQYF. V is TRBV7-8 and J is TRBJ2-5; no clear D gene. The CDR3 extends over 14 amino acids. Per the germline V gene, CDR1 is SGHVS and CDR2 is FQNEAQ. V gave up 0 bases and J gave up 5 bases, with 10 bases separating them.

A few counts support this clonotype. The rearrangement links TRBV12-3 or TRBV12-4 to TRBJ2-2; D is uncertain. Trimming pared 3 bases from V and 4 bases from J, leaving 9 bases between. This CDR3 region has 14 residues. CDR3 residues: CASSFVRPTGELFF. CDR3 sequence (DNA): TGTGCCAGCAGTTTCGTCCGGCCCACCGGGGAGCTGTTTTTT.

The rearrangement joins TRBV7-8 to TRBJ1-4; weak D call: TRBD1 (6 bases). Trimming took 6 bases from V and 6 from J, leaving 11 bases between them. The CDR3 totals 13 residues. The germline CDR1 and CDR2 sequences are SGHVS and FQNEAQ. CDR3 residues: CASRRGGDEKLFF. DNA of the CDR3: TGTGCCAGCAGGAGGGGGGGAGATGAAAAACTGTTTTTT.

J is TRBJ2-5 and V is TRBV7-8, with D perhaps given as TRBD1 or TRBD2 (5 bases each). V lost 5 bases and J 9 bases, leaving 13 bases between the germline ends. Per the germline V gene, CDR1 is SGHVS and CDR2 is FQNEAQ. The CDR3 covers 12 residues. DNA for the CDR3: TGTGCCAGCAGCCTGGGGCCCGGGGCCCAGTACTTC. Its protein is CASSLGPGAQYF.

The V and J genes are TRBV6-1 and TRBJ2-1, with D hard to call. This CDR3 has 14 amino acids. Trimming pared 6 bases from V and 6 bases from J, leaving 15 bases between. The germline CDR1 and CDR2 sequences are MNHNS and SASEGT. In DNA, the CDR3 is TGTGCCAGCAGCCCCAATTATGCCCGCAATGAGCAGTTCTTC. It specifies CASSPNYARNEQFF.

This sequence joins TRBV6-2 or TRBV6-3 and TRBJ1-5; 7 bases align to TRBD1. The length of the CDR3 is 14 residues. Trimming removed 4 bases from V and 7 bases from J; junction bases left unmatched: 7. Germline values: CDR1 MNHEY, CDR2 SVGEGT. This CDR3 is CASSLKGARQPQHF. CDR3 nucleotides: TGTGCCAGCAGTTTAAAGGGGGCTCGGCAGCCCCAGCATTTT.

This clonotype was seen only a few times. The chain joins TRBV10-3 to TRBJ2-3; 10 positions agree with TRBD2. The germline V gene encodes CDR1 ENHRY and CDR2 SYGVKD. The CDR3 runs to 17 residues. The V segment lost 2 bases and the J segment 8 bases; nucleotides outside the gene matches: 13. The DNA of the CDR3 is TGTGCCATCAGTGAGGCCCCGGGGCGGCTAGCGGGGGCTACGCAGTATTTT. This codes for CAISEAPGRLAGATQYF.